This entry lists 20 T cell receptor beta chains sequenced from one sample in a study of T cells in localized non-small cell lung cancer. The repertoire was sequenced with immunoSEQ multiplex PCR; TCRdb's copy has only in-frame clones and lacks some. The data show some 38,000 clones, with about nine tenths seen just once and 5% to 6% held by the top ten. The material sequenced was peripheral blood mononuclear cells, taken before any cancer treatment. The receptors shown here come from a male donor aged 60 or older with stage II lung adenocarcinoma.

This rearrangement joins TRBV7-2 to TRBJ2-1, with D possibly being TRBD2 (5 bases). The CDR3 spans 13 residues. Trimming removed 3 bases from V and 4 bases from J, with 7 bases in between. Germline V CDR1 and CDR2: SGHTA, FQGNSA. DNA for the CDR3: TGTGCCAGCAGCTTTAAGCGGTACAATGAGCAGTTCTTC. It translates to CASSFKRYNEQFF.

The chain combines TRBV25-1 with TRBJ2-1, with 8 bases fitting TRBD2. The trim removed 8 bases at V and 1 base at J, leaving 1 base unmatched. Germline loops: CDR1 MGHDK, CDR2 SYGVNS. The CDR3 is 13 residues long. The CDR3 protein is CASASGSYNEQFF. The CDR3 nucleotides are TGTGCCAGCGCTAGCGGGTCCTACAATGAGCAGTTCTTC.

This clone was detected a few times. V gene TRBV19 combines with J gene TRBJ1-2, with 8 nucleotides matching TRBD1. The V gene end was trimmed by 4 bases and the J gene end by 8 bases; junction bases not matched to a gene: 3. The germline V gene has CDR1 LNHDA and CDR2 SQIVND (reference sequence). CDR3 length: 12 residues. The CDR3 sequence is CASSRQGSGYTF. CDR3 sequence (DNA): TGTGCCAGTAGTAGACAGGGGAGCGGCTACACCTTC.

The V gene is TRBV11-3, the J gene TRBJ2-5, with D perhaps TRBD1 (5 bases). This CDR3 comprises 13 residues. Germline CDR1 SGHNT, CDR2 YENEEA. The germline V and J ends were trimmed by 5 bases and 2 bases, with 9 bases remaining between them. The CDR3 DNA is TGTGCCAGCAGCCTGGGGCGGCAAGAGACCCAGTACTTC. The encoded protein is CASSLGRQETQYF.

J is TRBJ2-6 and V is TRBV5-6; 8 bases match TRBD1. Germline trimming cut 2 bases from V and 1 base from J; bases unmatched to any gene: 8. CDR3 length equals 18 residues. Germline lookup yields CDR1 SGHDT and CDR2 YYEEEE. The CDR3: CASSFRGQGASGANVLTF. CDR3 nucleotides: TGTGCCAGCAGCTTCAGGGGCCAGGGGGCTTCTGGGGCCAACGTCCTGACTTTC.

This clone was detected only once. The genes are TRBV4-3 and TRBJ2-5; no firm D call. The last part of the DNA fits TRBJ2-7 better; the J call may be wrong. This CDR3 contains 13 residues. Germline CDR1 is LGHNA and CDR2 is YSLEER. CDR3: CASSQDLKYEQYF. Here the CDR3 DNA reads TGCGCCAGCAGCCAAGATCTGAAATACGAGCAGTACTTC.

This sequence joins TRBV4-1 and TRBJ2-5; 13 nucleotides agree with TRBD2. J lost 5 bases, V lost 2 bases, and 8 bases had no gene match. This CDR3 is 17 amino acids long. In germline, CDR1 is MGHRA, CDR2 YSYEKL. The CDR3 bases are TGCGCCAGCAGCCAAAGTGCCTCGACTAGCGGGAGGGAGACCCAGTACTTC. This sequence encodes CASSQSASTSGRETQYF.

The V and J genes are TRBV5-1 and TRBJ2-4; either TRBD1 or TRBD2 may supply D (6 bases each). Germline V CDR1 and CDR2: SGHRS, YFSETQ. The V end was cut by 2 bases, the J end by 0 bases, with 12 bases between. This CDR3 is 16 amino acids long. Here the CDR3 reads CASSFEGGVAKNIQYF. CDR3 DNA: TGCGCCAGCAGCTTTGAGGGGGGCGTAGCCAAAAACATTCAGTACTTC.

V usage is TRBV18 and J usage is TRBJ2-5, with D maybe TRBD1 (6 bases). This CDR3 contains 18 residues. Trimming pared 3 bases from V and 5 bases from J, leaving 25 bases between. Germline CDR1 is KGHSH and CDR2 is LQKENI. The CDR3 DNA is TGTGCCAGCTCACCCAGGCCCTGGACAGCGGCCCGACAGGAGACCCAGTACTTC. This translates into CASSPRPWTAARQETQYF.

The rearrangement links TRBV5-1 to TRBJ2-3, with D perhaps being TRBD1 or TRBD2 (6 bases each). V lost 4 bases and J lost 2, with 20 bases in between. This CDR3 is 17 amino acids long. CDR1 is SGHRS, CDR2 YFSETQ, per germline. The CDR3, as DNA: TGCGCCAGCAGCCGATCAGGGGTTCAGCGGGCCACAGATACGCAGTATTTT. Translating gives CASSRSGVQRATDTQYF. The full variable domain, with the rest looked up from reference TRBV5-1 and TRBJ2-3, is KAGVTQTPRYLIKTRGQQVTLSCSPISGHRSVSWYQQTPGQGLQFLFEYFSETQRNKGNFPGRFSGRQFSNSRSEMNVSTLELGDSALYLCASSRSGVQRATDTQYFGPGTRLTVL.

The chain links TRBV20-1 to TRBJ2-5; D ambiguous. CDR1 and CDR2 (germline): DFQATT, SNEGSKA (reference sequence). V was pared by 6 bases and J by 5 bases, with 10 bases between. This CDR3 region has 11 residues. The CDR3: CSALSWETQYF. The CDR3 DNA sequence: TGCAGTGCCCTGAGTTGGGAGACCCAGTACTTC.

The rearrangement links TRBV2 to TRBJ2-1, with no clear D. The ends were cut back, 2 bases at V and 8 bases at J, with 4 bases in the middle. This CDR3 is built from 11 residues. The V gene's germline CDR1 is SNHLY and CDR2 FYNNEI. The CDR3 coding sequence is TGTGCCAGCAGTGAATACGATGAGCAGTTCTTC. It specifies CASSEYDEQFF.

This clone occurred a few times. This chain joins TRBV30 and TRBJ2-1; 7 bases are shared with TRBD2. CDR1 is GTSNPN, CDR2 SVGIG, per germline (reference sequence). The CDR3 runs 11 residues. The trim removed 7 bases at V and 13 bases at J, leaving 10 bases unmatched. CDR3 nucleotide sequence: TGTGCCTTCCTAAGACTAGCCCTACAGTTCTTC. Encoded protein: CAFLRLALQFF.

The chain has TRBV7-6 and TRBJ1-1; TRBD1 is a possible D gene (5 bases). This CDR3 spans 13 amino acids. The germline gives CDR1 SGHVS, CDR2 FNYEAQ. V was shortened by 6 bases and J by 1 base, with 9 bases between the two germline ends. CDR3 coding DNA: TGTGCCAGCAGAGCAAGGGGGAACACTGAAGCTTTCTTT. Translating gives CASRARGNTEAFF. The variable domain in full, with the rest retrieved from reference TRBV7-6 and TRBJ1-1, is GAGVSQSPRYKVTKRGQDVALRCDPISGHVSLYWYRQALGQGPEFLTYFNYEAQQDKSGLPNDRFSAERPEGSISTLTIQRTEQRDSAMYRCASRARGNTEAFFGQGTRLTVV.

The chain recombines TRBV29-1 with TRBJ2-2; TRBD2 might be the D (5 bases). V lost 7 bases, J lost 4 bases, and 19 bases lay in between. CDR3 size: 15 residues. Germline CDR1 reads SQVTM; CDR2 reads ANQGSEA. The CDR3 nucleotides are TGCAGCGCTCGACATGGTCAGGCGGGCACCGGGGAGCTGTTTTTT. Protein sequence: CSARHGQAGTGELFF.

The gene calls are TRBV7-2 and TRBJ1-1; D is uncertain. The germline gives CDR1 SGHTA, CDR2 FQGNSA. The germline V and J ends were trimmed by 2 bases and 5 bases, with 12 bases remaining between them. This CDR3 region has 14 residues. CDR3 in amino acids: CASSLSGEVTEAFF. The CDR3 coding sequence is TGTGCCAGCAGCTTATCCGGGGAAGTAACTGAAGCTTTCTTT. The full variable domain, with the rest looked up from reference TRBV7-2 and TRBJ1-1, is GAGVSQSPSNKVTEKGKDVELRCDPISGHTALYWYRQSLGQGLEFLIYFQGNSAPDKSGLPSDRFSAERTGGSVSTLTIQRTQQEDSAVYLCASSLSGEVTEAFFGQGTRLTVV.

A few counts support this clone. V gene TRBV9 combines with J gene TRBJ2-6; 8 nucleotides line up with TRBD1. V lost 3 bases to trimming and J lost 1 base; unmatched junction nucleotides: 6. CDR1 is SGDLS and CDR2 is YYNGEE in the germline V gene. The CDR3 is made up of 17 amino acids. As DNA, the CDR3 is TGTGCCAGCAGCGGGACAGGGATTCGATCTGGGGCCAACGTCCTGACTTTC. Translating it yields CASSGTGIRSGANVLTF.

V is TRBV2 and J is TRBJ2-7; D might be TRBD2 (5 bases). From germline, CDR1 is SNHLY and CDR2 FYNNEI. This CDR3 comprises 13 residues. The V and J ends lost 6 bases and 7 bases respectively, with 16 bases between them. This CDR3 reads CASRRAEPWEQYF. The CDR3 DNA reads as TGTGCCAGCAGGCGGGCCGAGCCATGGGAGCAGTACTTC.

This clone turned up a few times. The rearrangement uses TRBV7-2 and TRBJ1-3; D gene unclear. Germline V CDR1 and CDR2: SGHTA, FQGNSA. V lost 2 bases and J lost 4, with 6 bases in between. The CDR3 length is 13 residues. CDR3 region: CASSLTRGNTIYF. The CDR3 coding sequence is TGTGCCAGCAGCTTAACCAGGGGAAACACCATATATTTT.

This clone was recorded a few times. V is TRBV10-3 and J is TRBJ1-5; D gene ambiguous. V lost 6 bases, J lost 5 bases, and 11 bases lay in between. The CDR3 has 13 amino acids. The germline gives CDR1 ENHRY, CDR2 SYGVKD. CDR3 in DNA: TGTGCCATCAGGGCACGGGCCGATCAGCCCCAGCATTTT. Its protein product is CAIRARADQPQHF.